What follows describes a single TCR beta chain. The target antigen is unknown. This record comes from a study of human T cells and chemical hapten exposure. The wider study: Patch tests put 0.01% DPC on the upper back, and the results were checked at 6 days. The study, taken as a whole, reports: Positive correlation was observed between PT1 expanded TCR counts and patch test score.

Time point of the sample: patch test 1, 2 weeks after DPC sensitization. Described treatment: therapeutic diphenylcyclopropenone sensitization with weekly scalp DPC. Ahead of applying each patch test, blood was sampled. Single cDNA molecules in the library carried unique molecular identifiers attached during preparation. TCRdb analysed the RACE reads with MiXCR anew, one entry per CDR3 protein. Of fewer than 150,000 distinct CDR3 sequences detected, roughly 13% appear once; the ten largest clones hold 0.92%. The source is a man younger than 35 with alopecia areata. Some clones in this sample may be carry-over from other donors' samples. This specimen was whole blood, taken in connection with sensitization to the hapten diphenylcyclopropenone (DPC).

The CDR3, as DNA: TGCGCCAGCAGCCTTGACAGTGTAAGCACTGAAGCTTTCTTT. Translation gives CASSLDSVSTEAFF. V usage is TRBV4-3 and J usage is TRBJ1-1; D may be TRBD1 (5 bases). The CDR3 length is 14 residues. Trimming cost V 4 bases and J 4 bases, with 13 bases left between them. The germline CDR1 and CDR2 sequences are LGHNA and YSLEER.